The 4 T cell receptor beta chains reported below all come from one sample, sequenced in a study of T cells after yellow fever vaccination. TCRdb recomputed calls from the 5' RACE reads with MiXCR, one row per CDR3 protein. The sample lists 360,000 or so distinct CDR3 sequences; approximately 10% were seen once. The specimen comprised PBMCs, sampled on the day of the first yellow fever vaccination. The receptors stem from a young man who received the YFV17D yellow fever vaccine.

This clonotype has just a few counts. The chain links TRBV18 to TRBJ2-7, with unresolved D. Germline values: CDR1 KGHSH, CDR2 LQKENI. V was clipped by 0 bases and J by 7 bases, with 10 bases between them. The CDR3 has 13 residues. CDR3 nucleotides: TGTGCCAGCTCACCACCGTCTTTGGTAGAGCAGTACGTC. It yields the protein CASSPPSLVEQYV.

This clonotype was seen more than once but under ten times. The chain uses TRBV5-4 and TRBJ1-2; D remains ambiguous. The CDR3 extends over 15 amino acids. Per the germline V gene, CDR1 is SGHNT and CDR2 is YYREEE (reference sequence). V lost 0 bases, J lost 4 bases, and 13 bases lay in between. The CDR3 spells CASSLAGNTLYGYTF. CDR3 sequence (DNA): TGTGCCAGCAGCTTGGCCGGCAACACCCTCTATGGCTACACCTTC.

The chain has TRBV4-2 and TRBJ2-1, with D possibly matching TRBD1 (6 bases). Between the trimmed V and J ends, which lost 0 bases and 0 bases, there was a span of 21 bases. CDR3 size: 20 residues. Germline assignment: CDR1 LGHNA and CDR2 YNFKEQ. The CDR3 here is CASSQDLLTGITSSYNEQFF. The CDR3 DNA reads TGTGCCAGCAGCCAAGATTTGCTTACAGGGATAACGAGCTCCTACAATGAGCAGTTCTTC.

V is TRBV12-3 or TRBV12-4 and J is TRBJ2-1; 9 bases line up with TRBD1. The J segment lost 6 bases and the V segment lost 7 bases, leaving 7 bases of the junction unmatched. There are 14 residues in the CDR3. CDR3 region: CASTLGQGRNEQFF. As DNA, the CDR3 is TGTGCCAGCACCCTGGGACAGGGACGCAATGAGCAGTTCTTC.